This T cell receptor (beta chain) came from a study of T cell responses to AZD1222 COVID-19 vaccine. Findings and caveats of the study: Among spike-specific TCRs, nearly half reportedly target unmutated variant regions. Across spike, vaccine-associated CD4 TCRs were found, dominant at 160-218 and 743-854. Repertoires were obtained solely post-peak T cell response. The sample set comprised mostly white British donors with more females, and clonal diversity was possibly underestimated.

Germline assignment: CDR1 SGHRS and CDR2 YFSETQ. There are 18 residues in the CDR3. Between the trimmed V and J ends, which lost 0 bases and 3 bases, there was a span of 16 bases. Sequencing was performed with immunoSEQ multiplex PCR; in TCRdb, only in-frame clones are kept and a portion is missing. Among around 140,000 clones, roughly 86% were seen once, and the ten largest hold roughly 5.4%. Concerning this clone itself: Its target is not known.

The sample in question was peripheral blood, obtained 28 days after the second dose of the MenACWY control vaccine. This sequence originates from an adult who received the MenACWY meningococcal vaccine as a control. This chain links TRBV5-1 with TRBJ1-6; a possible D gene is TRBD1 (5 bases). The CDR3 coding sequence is TGCGCCAGCAGCTTGGCAACAGGCCCCCCGGGCTATAATTCACCCCTCCACTTT. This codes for CASSLATGPPGYNSPLHF.